The clone carrying this T cell receptor (beta chain) is medium-sized within its sample. Other DNA sequences in this sample translate to the same CDR3. TCRdb re-called the PCR reads via MiXCR. Among roughly 14,000 clones listed, 20% to 30% were seen once. This specimen belongs to a study of metastatic and nonmetastatic thyroid tumors. CDR1 and CDR2 (germline): MDHEN, SYDVKM. Trimming took off 1 base at V and 3 bases at J, with 7 bases between the two ends. This CDR3 has 13 residues. All patients were treatment-naive before thyroid surgery. The genes are TRBV28 and TRBJ2-7; no firm D call. This receptor was identified in a female donor with papillary thyroid cancer or a benign thyroid nodule (not recorded which). Some clones in this sample may be carry-over from other donors' samples. The sequencing sample was made of blood. For the CDR3, the DNA is TGTGCCAGCAGTTTATTCTACAGCTACGAGCAGTACTTC. This encodes CASSLFYSYEQYF.